Below, 30 T cell receptor beta chains from the same sample are listed, as sequenced in a study of Ad26.COV2.S vaccination and SARS-CoV-2 variants. Assay: immunoSEQ multiplex PCR; the TCRdb copy retains only in-frame clones and omits some. In the table there are roughly 420,000 clones, 89% of which are singletons. Treatment reported: some 19 received Ad26.COV2.S at low or high dose, single or two shots; several received placebo; per-sample allocation not given. Day 63 following the first vaccine or placebo injection was when the samples were taken. Specimen: peripheral blood, collected in a trial of Ad26.COV2.S vaccine versus placebo. These TCRs come from a person between 18 and 60 years old who received the Ad26.COV2.S COVID-19 vaccine or a placebo.

This clone was seen just once. The chain has TRBV25-1 and TRBJ2-7; 10 bases map to TRBD2. CDR1 is MGHDK and CDR2 is SYGVNS in the germline V gene. V shed 1 base and J 4 bases; nucleotides not matched to a gene: 1. The CDR3 is made up of 14 amino acids. The CDR3 loop reads CASSEFSGGYEQYF. CDR3 sequence (DNA): TGTGCCAGCAGTGAATTTAGCGGGGGGTACGAGCAGTACTTC.

V gene TRBV2 combines with J gene TRBJ1-2; the D is unclear. V lost 5 bases to trimming and J lost 8 bases, with 9 bases between them. Germline lookup yields CDR1 SNHLY and CDR2 FYNNEI. CDR3 length equals 11 residues. The CDR3 DNA sequence: TGTGCCAGCAGTACTGGGGAAGGCTACACCTTC. It translates to CASSTGEGYTF.

The V and J genes are TRBV5-6 and TRBJ1-4; no definite D call. CDR1 and CDR2 (germline): SGHDT, YYEEEE. The CDR3 totals 14 residues. Deletions cut 0 bases from V and 4 bases from J, with 7 bases between. CDR3 in amino acids: CASSLGDYNEKLFF. CDR3 nucleotide sequence: TGTGCCAGCAGCTTGGGGGATTATAATGAAAAACTGTTTTTT.

The chain links TRBV2 to TRBJ1-4; 9 bases line up with TRBD1. The J segment lost 8 bases and the V segment lost 4 bases, leaving 8 bases of the junction unmatched. CDR1 is SNHLY and CDR2 is FYNNEI in the germline V gene. This CDR3 is built from 15 residues. The CDR3 protein is CASSVTGGVGEKLFF. CDR3 DNA sequence: TGTGCCAGCAGTGTAACAGGGGGCGTGGGGGAAAAACTGTTTTTT.

V usage is TRBV11-2 and J usage is TRBJ1-5; weak D call: TRBD1 (6 bases). The CDR3 has 13 amino acids. CDR1 and CDR2 from the germline V gene are SGHAT and FQNNGV. Deletions cut 3 bases from V and 7 bases from J, with 10 bases between. The CDR3 reads CASSFNRDQPQHF. The CDR3, as DNA: TGTGCCAGCAGCTTTAACAGGGACCAGCCCCAGCATTTT.

The chain recombines TRBV2 with TRBJ2-5, with unresolved D. V was trimmed by 8 bases and J by 2 bases, leaving 3 bases between them. Germline V gene lookup returns CDR1 SNHLY and CDR2 FYNNEI. This CDR3 is built from 10 residues. The CDR3 here is CASGQETQYF. The CDR3 nucleotides are TGTGCCAGCGGACAAGAGACCCAGTACTTC.

Comment on this clone: Other DNA variants within this sample encode the same CDR3. The chain employs TRBV3-1 (or the pseudogene TRBV3-2) and TRBJ2-5; D remains ambiguous. The ends were cut back, 0 bases at V and 5 bases at J, with 4 bases in the middle. CDR1 LGHDT and CDR2 YNNKEL come from the germline V gene (reference sequence). The CDR3 loop spans 12 amino acids. The CDR3 nucleotides read TGTGCCAGCAGCCAAGATCGGGAGACCCAGTACTTC. It yields the protein CASSQDRETQYF.

The chain recombines TRBV7-2 with TRBJ2-3, with D perhaps matching TRBD1 or TRBD2 (5 bases each). V lost 1 base, J lost 3 bases, and 11 bases lay in between. Germline V gene lookup returns CDR1 SGHTA and CDR2 FQGNSA. The CDR3 has 15 residues. CDR3 sequence reads: CASSLGGARTDTQYF. The CDR3 nucleotides are TGTGCCAGCAGCTTAGGAGGGGCGAGGACAGATACGCAGTATTTT.

The rearrangement links TRBV7-2 to TRBJ2-1, with TRBD2 matching 9 bases. The CDR3 runs to 17 residues. The germline gives CDR1 SGHTA, CDR2 FQGNSA. Trimming at V came to 5 bases and at J to 1 base, leaving 9 bases not matched to a gene. In DNA form, the CDR3 reads TGTGCCAGCAGCACCATCGTGACTAGCGGTTCCTACAATGAGCAGTTCTTC. This encodes CASSTIVTSGSYNEQFF.

V usage is TRBV16 and J usage is TRBJ2-1; D may be TRBD1 (5 bases). Trimming took off 0 bases at V and 7 bases at J, with 16 bases between the two ends. The germline gives CDR1 KGHSY, CDR2 FQNENV. CDR3 length equals 16 residues. The CDR3 DNA follows: TGTGCCAGCAGCCAATCCGGGCAGGGCCCGACAAATGAGCAGTTCTTC. This translates into CASSQSGQGPTNEQFF.

The genes are TRBV4-2 and TRBJ2-7, with 7 bases identical to TRBD1. The ends lost 0 bases at V and 6 bases at J; junction bases unmatched: 2. The germline V gene encodes CDR1 LGHNA and CDR2 YNFKEQ. The CDR3 loop spans 13 amino acids. Here the CDR3 reads CASSQETGVEQYF. The CDR3 DNA reads as TGTGCCAGCAGCCAAGAAACAGGGGTCGAGCAGTACTTC.

J is TRBJ1-3 and V is TRBV3-1 (or the pseudogene TRBV3-2); TRBD1 aligns across 7 bases. The CDR3 extends over 16 amino acids. From germline, CDR1 is LGHDT and CDR2 YNNKEL (reference sequence). J was trimmed by 2 bases and V by 4 bases; bases with no gene match: 8. The CDR3: CASSPRQGIAGNTIYF. CDR3 nucleotides: TGTGCCAGCAGCCCGAGACAGGGTATAGCTGGAAACACCATATATTTT.

The chain combines TRBV18 with TRBJ2-1, with D hard to call. Germline V gene lookup returns CDR1 KGHSH and CDR2 LQKENI. Trimming stripped 0 bases from V and 3 bases from J, with 9 bases between. This CDR3 has 15 amino acids. The CDR3 reads CASSPPDVYYNEQFF. The CDR3 coding sequence is TGTGCCAGCTCACCACCGGACGTTTACTACAATGAGCAGTTCTTC.

The CDR3 region is CASSFLPGGEQFF. The DNA of the CDR3 is TGTGCCAGCAGCTTCCTCCCGGGAGGTGAGCAGTTCTTC. The V and J genes are TRBV7-8 and TRBJ2-1; TRBD2 matches 7 bases. The CDR3 is made up of 13 amino acids. Trimming cost V 3 bases and J 9 bases; bases outside gene matches: 5. Per the germline V gene, CDR1 is SGHVS and CDR2 is FQNEAQ.

This chain links TRBV18 with TRBJ2-7; D ambiguous. Looked up from germline, CDR1 is KGHSH and CDR2 is LQKENI. The CDR3 consists of 13 residues. With 1 base removed from V and 6 bases from J, the gap between germline ends came to 10 bases. In DNA form, the CDR3 reads TGTGCCAGCTCACCACTCAAGGAAAGCGAGCAGTACTTC. Protein product: CASSPLKESEQYF.

This clone was seen a handful of times. V usage is TRBV19 and J usage is TRBJ1-5; 7 bases align to TRBD1. The junction had 6 bases not matched to a gene; V was cut back by 7 bases and J by 6 bases. CDR1 and CDR2 from the germline V gene are LNHDA and SQIVND (reference sequence). There are 13 residues in the CDR3. The CDR3 here is CASNDRVGQPQHF. CDR3 in DNA: TGTGCCAGTAACGACAGGGTGGGTCAGCCCCAGCATTTT.

The J gene is TRBJ2-5, the V gene TRBV27, with 7 bases identical to TRBD1. This CDR3 contains 14 residues. V shed 4 bases and J 5 bases; nucleotides not matched to a gene: 7. From germline, CDR1 is MNHEY and CDR2 SMNVEV (reference sequence). CDR3 sequence reads: CASSSKGQRETQYF. The CDR3 region has the DNA TGTGCCAGCAGTTCCAAGGGACAGAGGGAGACCCAGTACTTC.

V usage is TRBV12-3 or TRBV12-4 and J usage is TRBJ1-1, with D uncertain. With 3 bases removed from V and 7 bases from J, the gap between germline ends came to 6 bases. This CDR3 has 11 residues. CDR3 in DNA: TGTGCCAGCAGTTTTGGGAGTGAAGCTTTCTTT. Protein: CASSFGSEAFF.

The chain joins TRBV7-2 to TRBJ2-5, with 10 bases fitting TRBD2. With V trimmed by 4 bases and J by 5 bases, 10 bases remained unmatched. The CDR3 is made up of 16 amino acids. Germline-derived CDR1 and CDR2 are SGHTA and FQGNSA. CDR3 in amino acids: CASSYGLADNGETQYF. The CDR3 nucleotides read TGTGCCAGCAGCTACGGACTAGCGGACAACGGGGAGACCCAGTACTTC.

This chain connects TRBV3-1 (or the pseudogene TRBV3-2) to TRBJ1-6; tentative D call: TRBD1 (5 bases). The CDR3 is made up of 14 amino acids. V lost 0 bases to trimming and J lost 11 bases, with 11 bases between them. From germline, CDR1 is LGHDT and CDR2 YNNKEL (reference sequence). The CDR3 DNA follows: TGTGCCAGCAGCCAAGATTCCCGGGGGACACCCCTCCACTTT. Amino acid sequence: CASSQDSRGTPLHF.

The chain couples TRBV19 to TRBJ1-6, with D perhaps matching TRBD1 (6 bases). The CDR3 has 16 amino acids. V lost 6 bases to trimming and J lost 9 bases, with 21 bases between them. Germline CDR1 LNHDA, CDR2 SQIVND (reference sequence). Here the CDR3 reads CASRGAALQIGSPLHF. The CDR3 DNA reads as TGTGCCAGTAGGGGGGCGGCACTCCAAATCGGTTCACCCCTCCACTTT.

This chain joins TRBV11-2 and TRBJ1-1, with 7 nucleotides matching TRBD1. CDR1 and CDR2 from the germline V gene are SGHAT and FQNNGV. This CDR3 region has 11 residues. Trimming cost V 3 bases and J 8 bases; bases outside gene matches: 0. CDR3 in DNA: TGTGCCAGCAGCTTGGACAGGGAAGCTTTCTTT. Protein sequence: CASSLDREAFF.

This clone was seen just once. V and J are TRBV5-5 and TRBJ2-7, with TRBD2 matching over 12 bases. J lost 0 bases, V lost 5 bases, and 6 bases had no gene match. Germline CDR1 and CDR2: SGHKS and YYEKEE (reference sequence). CDR3 size: 16 residues. The CDR3 DNA reads TGTGCCAGCAGACGCCTGACTAGCGGGAGCTCCTACGAGCAGTACGTC. This gives the protein CASRRLTSGSSYEQYV.

The chain is built from TRBV4-2 and TRBJ2-5; D tentatively fits TRBD1 or TRBD2 (6 bases each). The germline CDR1 and CDR2 sequences are LGHNA and YNFKEQ. Trimming shortened V by 1 base and J by 5 bases, and 14 bases separated the two germline ends. CDR3 length: 15 amino acids. The CDR3 loop is CASSQVWGAGETQYF. As DNA, the CDR3 is TGTGCCAGCAGCCAAGTGTGGGGGGCCGGGGAGACCCAGTACTTC.

The chain combines TRBV13 with TRBJ2-1, with TRBD1 identical over 9 bases. Germline assignment: CDR1 PRHDT and CDR2 FYEKMQ (reference sequence). Germline trimming cut 5 bases from V and 9 bases from J; bases unmatched to any gene: 8. There are 14 residues in the CDR3. The CDR3, as DNA: TGTGCCAGCAGCCCCGGACAGGGGACAACTGAGCAGTTCTTC. Translating it yields CASSPGQGTTEQFF. The variable domain in full, completed from reference TRBV13 and TRBJ2-1, reads AAGVIQSPRHLIKEKRETATLKCYPIPRHDTVYWYQQGPGQDPQFLISFYEKMQSDKGSIPDRFSAQQFSDYHSELNMSSLELGDSALYFCASSPGQGTTEQFFGPGTRLTVL.

The rearrangement joins TRBV7-3 to TRBJ1-1; D is undetermined. The CDR3 has 12 residues. CDR1 is SGHTA and CDR2 is FQGTGA in the germline V gene. V was pared by 7 bases and J by 5 bases, with 11 bases between. CDR3 in amino acids: CASNWGNTEAFF. The CDR3 nucleotides are TGTGCCAGCAATTGGGGTAATACTGAAGCTTTCTTT.

V and J are TRBV6-5 and TRBJ1-5; D unclear. V dropped 9 bases and J dropped 9 bases, with 21 bases sitting between them. The CDR3 is 14 amino acids. CDR1 is MNHEY, CDR2 SVGAGI, per germline. CDR3 bases: TGTGCCAGTGCATTGGGGTTACCCAATGCGCCCCAGCATTTT. The encoded protein is CASALGLPNAPQHF.

This clone is a singleton in its sample. This chain connects TRBV3-1 (or the pseudogene TRBV3-2) to TRBJ2-3; D uncertain. Germline V CDR1 and CDR2: LGHDT, YNNKEL (reference sequence). Trimming stripped 2 bases from V and 0 bases from J, with 6 bases between. CDR3 size: 14 residues. The DNA for the CDR3 is TGTGCCAGCAGCCAAACTACTAGCACAGATACGCAGTATTTT. Translating it yields CASSQTTSTDTQYF.

V gene TRBV7-2 combines with J gene TRBJ2-5; tentatively, D is TRBD1 (6 bases). With 5 bases removed from V and 3 bases from J, the gap between germline ends came to 13 bases. This CDR3 region has 14 residues. Germline CDR1 reads SGHTA; CDR2 reads FQGNSA. CDR3 nucleotide sequence: TGTGCCAGCAGCCCAGTCGGACAGAAAGAGACCCAGTACTTC. Translating it yields CASSPVGQKETQYF.

This clone was found once. The rearrangement uses TRBV7-2 and TRBJ2-2; D uncertain. Germline values: CDR1 SGHTA, CDR2 FQGNSA. Trimming removed 2 bases from V and 4 bases from J, with 2 bases in between. The CDR3 consists of 12 residues. The CDR3 sequence: CASSLFTGELFF. The CDR3 DNA is TGTGCCAGCAGCTTATTCACCGGGGAGCTGTTTTTT.